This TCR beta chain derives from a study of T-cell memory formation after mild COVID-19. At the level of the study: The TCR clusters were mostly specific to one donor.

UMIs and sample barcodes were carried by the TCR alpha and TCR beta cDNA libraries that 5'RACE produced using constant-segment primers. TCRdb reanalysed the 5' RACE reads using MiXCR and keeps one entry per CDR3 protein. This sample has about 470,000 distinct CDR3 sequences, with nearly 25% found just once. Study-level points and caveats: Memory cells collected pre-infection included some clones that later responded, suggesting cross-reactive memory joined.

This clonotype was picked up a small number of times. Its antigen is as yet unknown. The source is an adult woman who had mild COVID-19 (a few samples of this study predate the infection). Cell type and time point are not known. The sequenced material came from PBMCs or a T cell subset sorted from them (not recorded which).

CDR3 sequence (DNA): TGTGCCAGCAGTTTAGTCGGTGGGTTTGGTGAGCAGTACTTC. This encodes CASSLVGGFGEQYF. The J gene is TRBJ2-7, the V gene TRBV12-3 or TRBV12-4, with D uncertain. With 1 base removed from V and 7 bases from J, the gap between germline ends came to 14 bases. This CDR3 has 14 residues.